The present entry profiles one T cell receptor (beta chain) with its context. Sequenced by immunoSEQ multiplex PCR; TCRdb stores in-frame clones only, minus some. The repertoire consists of 100,000 to 130,000 clones, with approximately 82% occurring once and the leading ten covering 6.5%. This sample is part of a study of control samples from healthy donors and cancer patients. The germline V gene encodes CDR1 SEHNR and CDR2 FQNEAQ (reference sequence). The V gene lost 4 bases and the J gene lost 9 bases, with 13 bases spanning the gap. The CDR3 has 13 residues. The chain is built from TRBV7-9 and TRBJ2-1, with D maybe TRBD2 (5 bases). Sequencing input: blood. The clonotype originates from a man younger than 35 in good health. The CDR3 DNA reads TGTGCCAGCAGCTCCCCCGTCGCGGGTGAGCAGTTCTTC. Protein sequence: CASSSPVAGEQFF.